This T cell receptor (beta chain) is from a study of control samples from healthy donors and cancer patients. Using immunoSEQ multiplex PCR, the repertoire was profiled, and TCRdb retains in-frame clones only, with some absent. The data show more than 80,000 clones, roughly 93% seen once. The CDR3 loop spans 12 amino acids. Trimming removed 3 bases at V and 5 bases at J, with 8 bases between. Per the germline V gene, CDR1 is DFQATT and CDR2 is SNEGSKA (reference sequence). Sequencing input: blood. This clonotype was obtained from a man aged 18 to 30 in good health. The rearrangement links TRBV20-1 to TRBJ1-5; D is unclear. The CDR3 sequence: CSASRMYQPQHF. CDR3 DNA: TGCAGTGCTAGTAGGATGTATCAGCCCCAGCATTTT.